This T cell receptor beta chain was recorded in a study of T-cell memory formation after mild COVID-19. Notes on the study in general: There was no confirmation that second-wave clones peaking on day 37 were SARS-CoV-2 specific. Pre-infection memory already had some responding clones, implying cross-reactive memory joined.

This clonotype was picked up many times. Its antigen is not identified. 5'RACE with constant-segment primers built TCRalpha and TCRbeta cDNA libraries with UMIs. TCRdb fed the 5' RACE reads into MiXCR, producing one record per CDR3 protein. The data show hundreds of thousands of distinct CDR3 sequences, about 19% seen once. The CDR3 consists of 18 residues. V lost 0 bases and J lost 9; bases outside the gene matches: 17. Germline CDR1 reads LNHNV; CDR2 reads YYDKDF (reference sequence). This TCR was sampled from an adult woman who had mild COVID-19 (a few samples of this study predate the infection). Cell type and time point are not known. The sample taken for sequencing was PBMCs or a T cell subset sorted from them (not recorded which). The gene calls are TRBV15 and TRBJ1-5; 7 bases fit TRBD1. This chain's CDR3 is CATSRDFPGQNLDGPQHF. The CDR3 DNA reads TGTGCCACCAGCAGAGATTTCCCGGGACAGAACTTGGATGGGCCCCAGCATTTT.